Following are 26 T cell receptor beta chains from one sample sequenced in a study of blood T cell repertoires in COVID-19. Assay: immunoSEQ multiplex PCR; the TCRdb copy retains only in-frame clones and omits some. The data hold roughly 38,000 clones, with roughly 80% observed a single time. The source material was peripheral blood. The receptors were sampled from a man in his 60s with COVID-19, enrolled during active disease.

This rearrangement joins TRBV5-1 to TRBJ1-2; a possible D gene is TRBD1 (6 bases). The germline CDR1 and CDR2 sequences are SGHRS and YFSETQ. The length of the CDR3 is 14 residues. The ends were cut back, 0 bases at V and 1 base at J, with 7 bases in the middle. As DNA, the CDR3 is TGCGCCAGCAGCTTGGCGGACAGTAACTATGGCTACACCTTC. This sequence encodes CASSLADSNYGYTF.

The CDR3 loop reads CATLRRGGETQYF. CDR3 nucleotides: TGTGCCACCCTAAGGCGGGGAGGGGAGACCCAGTACTTC. The rearrangement links TRBV10-3 to TRBJ2-5, with 7 positions matching TRBD2. Germline V gene data show CDR1 as ENHRY and CDR2 as SYGVKD. V dropped 10 bases and J dropped 5; count of bases not matched to a gene: 10. This CDR3 comprises 13 residues.

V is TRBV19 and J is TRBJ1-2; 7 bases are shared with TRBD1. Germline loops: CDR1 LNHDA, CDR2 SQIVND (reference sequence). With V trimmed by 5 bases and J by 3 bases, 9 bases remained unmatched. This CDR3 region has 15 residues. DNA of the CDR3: TGTGCCAGTAGTGCCGGACAGGCCTATTACTATGGCTACACCTTC. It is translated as CASSAGQAYYYGYTF.

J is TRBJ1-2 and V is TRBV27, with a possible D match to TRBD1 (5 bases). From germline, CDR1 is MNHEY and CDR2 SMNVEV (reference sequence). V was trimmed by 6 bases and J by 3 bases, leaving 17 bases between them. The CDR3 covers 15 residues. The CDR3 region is CASSFLTGQHYGYTF. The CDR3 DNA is TGTGCCAGCAGCTTCCTGACTGGACAACACTATGGCTACACCTTC.

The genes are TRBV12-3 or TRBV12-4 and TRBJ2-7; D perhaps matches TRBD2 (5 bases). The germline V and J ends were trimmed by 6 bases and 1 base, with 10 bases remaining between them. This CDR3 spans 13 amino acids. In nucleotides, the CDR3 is TGTGCCAGCAGCCCGGGCGGGTCCTACGAGCAGTACTTC. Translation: CASSPGGSYEQYF.

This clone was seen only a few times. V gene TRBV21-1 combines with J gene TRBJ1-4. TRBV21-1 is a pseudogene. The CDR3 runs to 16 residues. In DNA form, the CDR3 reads TGTGCCAGCAGCATGCAGGCGGGGGGTACTAATGAAAAACTGTTTTTT. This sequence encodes CASSMQAGGTNEKLFF.

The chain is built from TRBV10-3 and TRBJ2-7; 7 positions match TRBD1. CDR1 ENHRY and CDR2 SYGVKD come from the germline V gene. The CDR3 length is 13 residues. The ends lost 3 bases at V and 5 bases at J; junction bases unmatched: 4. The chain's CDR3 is CAISEQGKDEQYF. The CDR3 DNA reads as TGTGCCATCAGTGAACAGGGGAAGGACGAGCAGTACTTC.

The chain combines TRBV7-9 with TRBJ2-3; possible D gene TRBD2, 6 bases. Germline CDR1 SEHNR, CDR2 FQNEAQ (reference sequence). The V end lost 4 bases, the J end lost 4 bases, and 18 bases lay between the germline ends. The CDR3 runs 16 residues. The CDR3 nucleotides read TGTGCCAGCAGCTCAGATAGACTGGGACTCTCAGATACGCAGTATTTT. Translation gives CASSSDRLGLSDTQYF.

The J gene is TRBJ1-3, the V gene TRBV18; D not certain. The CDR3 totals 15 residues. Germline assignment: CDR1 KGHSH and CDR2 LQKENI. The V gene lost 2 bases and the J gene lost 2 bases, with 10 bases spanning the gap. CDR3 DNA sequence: TGTGCCAGCTCACCAAATACGGGGACTGGAAACACCATATATTTT. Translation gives CASSPNTGTGNTIYF.

This CDR3 is CASSLGQGVSPLHF. CDR3 nucleotide sequence: TGTGCCAGCAGCTTGGGACAGGGAGTCTCACCCCTCCACTTT. V is TRBV5-6 and J is TRBJ1-6; 7 bases line up with TRBD1. The ends lost 0 bases at V and 10 bases at J; junction bases unmatched: 4. CDR1 SGHDT and CDR2 YYEEEE come from the germline V gene. The CDR3 runs to 14 residues.

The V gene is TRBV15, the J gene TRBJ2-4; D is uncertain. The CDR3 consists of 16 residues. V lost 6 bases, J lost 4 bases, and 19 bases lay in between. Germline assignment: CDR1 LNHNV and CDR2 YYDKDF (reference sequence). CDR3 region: CATSLFDAQVKNIQYF. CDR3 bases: TGTGCCACCAGTCTTTTTGATGCCCAGGTGAAAAACATTCAGTACTTC.

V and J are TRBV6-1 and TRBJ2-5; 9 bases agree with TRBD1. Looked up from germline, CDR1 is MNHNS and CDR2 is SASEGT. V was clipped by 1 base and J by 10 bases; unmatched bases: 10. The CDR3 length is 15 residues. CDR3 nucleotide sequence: TGTGCCAGCAGTGAAGGGGACAGGGCCAGGAAGGGCCAGTACTTC. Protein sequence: CASSEGDRARKGQYF.

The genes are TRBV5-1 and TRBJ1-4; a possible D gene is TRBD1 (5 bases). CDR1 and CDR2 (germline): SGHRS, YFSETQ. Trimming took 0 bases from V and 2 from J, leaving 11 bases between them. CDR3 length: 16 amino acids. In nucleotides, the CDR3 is TGCGCCAGCAGCTTGGGAGACAGAGCCACTAATGAAAAACTGTTTTTT. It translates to CASSLGDRATNEKLFF.

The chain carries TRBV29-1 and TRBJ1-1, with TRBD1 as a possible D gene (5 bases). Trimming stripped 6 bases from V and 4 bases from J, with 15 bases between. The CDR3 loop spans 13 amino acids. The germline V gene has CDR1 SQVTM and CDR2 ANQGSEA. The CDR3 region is CSVGPRAGTEAFF. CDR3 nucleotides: TGCAGCGTAGGTCCCAGGGCCGGCACTGAAGCTTTCTTT. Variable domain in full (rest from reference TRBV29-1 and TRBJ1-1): SAVISQKPSRDICQRGTSLTIQCQVDSQVTMMFWYRQQPGQSLTLIATANQGSEATYESGFVIDKFPISRPNLTFSTLTVSNMSPEDSSIYLCSVGPRAGTEAFFGQGTRLTVV.

CDR3 coding DNA: TGTGCCACCAGCGCCTTCCGGACTAGCGGGCTCAATGAGCAGTTCTTC. Its protein is CATSAFRTSGLNEQFF. This rearrangement joins TRBV15 to TRBJ2-1; 11 bases line up with TRBD2. With V trimmed by 5 bases and J by 6 bases, 9 bases remained unmatched. CDR1 LNHNV and CDR2 YYDKDF come from the germline V gene (reference sequence). The CDR3 runs 16 residues.

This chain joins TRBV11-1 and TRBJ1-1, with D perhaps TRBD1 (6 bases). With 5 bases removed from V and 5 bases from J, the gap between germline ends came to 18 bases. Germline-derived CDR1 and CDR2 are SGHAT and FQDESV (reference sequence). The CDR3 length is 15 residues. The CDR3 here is CASSRGRDTQTEAFF. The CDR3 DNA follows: TGTGCCAGCAGCCGGGGCCGGGACACGCAAACTGAAGCTTTCTTT. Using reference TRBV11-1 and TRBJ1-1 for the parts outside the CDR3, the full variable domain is EAEVAQSPRYKITEKSQAVAFWCDPISGHATLYWYRQILGQGPELLVQFQDESVVDDSQLPKDRFSAERLKGVDSTLKIQPAELGDSAMYLCASSRGRDTQTEAFFGQGTRLTVV.

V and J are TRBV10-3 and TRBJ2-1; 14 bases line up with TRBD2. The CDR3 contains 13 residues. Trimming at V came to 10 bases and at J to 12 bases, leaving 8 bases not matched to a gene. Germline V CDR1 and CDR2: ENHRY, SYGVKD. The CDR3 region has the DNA TGTGCCACCGGACTAGCGGGAGGACCCGGGCAGTTCTTC. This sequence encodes CATGLAGGPGQFF.

The CDR3: CASSQDLVYNSPLHF. CDR3 DNA sequence: TGCGCCAGCAGCCAAGACCTCGTCTATAATTCACCCCTCCACTTT. The chain uses TRBV4-1 and TRBJ1-6; D uncertain. Germline V gene data show CDR1 as MGHRA and CDR2 as YSYEKL. Trimming stripped 0 bases from V and 3 bases from J, with 6 bases between. CDR3 size: 15 residues.

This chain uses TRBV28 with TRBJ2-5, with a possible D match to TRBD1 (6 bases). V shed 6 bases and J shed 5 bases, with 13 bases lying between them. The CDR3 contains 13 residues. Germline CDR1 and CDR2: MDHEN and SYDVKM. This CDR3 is CASSHRVVETQYF. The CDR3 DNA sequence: TGTGCCAGCAGCCACAGGGTAGTCGAGACCCAGTACTTC. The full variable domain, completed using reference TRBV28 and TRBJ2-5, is DVKVTQSSRYLVKRTGEKVFLECVQDMDHENMFWYRQDPGLGLRLIYFSYDVKMKEKGDIPEGYSVSREKKERFSLILESASTNQTSMYLCASSHRVVETQYFGPGTRLLVL.

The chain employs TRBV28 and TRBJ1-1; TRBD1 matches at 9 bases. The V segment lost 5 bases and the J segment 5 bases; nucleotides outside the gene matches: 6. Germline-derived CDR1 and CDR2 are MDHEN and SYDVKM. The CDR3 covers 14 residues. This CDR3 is CASSKDRGSTEAFF. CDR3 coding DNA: TGTGCCAGCAGTAAGGACAGGGGCAGTACTGAAGCTTTCTTT.

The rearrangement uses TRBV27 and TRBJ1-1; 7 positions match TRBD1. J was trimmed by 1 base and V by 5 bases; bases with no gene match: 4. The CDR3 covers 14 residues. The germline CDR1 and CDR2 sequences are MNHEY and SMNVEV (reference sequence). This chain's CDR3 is CASSQDRTNTEAFF. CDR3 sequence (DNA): TGTGCCAGCAGTCAGGACAGGACGAACACTGAAGCTTTCTTT.

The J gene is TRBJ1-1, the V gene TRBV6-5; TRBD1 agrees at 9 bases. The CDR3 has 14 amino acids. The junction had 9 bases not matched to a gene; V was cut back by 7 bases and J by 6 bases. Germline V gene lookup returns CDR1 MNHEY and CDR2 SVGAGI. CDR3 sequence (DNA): TGTGCCAGCACCGAGGGGACAGGGAGCTCTGAAGCTTTCTTT. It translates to CASTEGTGSSEAFF.

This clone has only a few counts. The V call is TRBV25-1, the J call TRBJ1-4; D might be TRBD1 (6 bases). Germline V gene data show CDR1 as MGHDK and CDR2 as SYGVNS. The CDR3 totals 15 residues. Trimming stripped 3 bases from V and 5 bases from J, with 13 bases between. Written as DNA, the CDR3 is TGTGCCAGCAGTGAGGGGGGGGCGGGGAATGAAAAACTGTTTTTT. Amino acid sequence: CASSEGGAGNEKLFF.

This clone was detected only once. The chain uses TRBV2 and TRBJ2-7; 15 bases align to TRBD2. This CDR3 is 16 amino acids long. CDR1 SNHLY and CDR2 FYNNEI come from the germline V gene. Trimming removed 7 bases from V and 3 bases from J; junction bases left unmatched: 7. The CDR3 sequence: CASTPGLAGGIYEQYF. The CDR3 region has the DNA TGTGCCAGCACCCCGGGACTAGCGGGGGGAATCTACGAGCAGTACTTC.

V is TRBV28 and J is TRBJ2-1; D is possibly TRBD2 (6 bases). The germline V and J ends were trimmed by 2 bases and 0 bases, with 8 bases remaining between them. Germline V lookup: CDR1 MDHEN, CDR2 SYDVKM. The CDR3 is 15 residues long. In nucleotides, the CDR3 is TGTGCCAGCAGTTTACCCGGGGGCTCCTACAATGAGCAGTTCTTC. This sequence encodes CASSLPGGSYNEQFF.

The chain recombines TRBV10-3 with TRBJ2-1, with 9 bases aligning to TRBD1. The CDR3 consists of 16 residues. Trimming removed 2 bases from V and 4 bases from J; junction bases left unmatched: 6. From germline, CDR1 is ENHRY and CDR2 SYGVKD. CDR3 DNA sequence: TGTGCCATCAGTGAGGGACAGGGGACGGCGTACAATGAGCAGTTCTTC. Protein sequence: CAISEGQGTAYNEQFF.